Presented here are 25 T cell receptor beta chains from one specimen sequenced in a study of identifying expanded T cells in peripheral blood. Produced via immunoSEQ multiplex PCR; TCRdb's table is partial and in-frame only. The sample lists just over 90,000 clones, more than 70% occurring once. Sequencing was carried out using blood. These receptors were taken from a person aged 18 to 75 in good health.

This sequence joins TRBV18 and TRBJ1-6; D ambiguous. CDR1 and CDR2 from the germline V gene are KGHSH and LQKENI. The CDR3 loop spans 13 amino acids. Trimming cost V 2 bases and J 10 bases, with 9 bases left between them. The CDR3 is CASSPGSPSPLHF. The DNA of the CDR3 is TGTGCCAGCTCACCAGGCAGCCCCTCACCCCTCCACTTT.

The chain combines TRBV7-8 with TRBJ1-3, with D perhaps TRBD1 (6 bases). Germline CDR1 and CDR2: SGHVS and FQNEAQ. Trimming removed 3 bases at V and 0 bases at J, with 12 bases between. This CDR3 contains 16 residues. CDR3 residues: CASSLGQPISGNTIYF. CDR3 nucleotides: TGTGCCAGCAGCTTGGGACAACCGATCTCTGGAAACACCATATATTTT. Variable domain in full (rest from reference TRBV7-8 and TRBJ1-3): GAGVSQSPRYKVAKRGQDVALRCDPISGHVSLFWYQQALGQGPEFLTYFQNEAQLDKSGLPSDRFFAERPEGSVSTLKIQRTQQEDSAVYLCASSLGQPISGNTIYFGEGSWLTVV.

This chain uses TRBV11-2 with TRBJ2-2; no definite D call. CDR3 length: 16 amino acids. V gave up 3 bases and J gave up 6 bases, with 17 bases separating them. Germline CDR1 reads SGHAT; CDR2 reads FQNNGV. Here the CDR3 reads CASSLLSPHLSGELFF. DNA of the CDR3: TGTGCCAGCAGCTTGCTCTCACCCCATCTCTCCGGGGAGCTGTTTTTT.

The chain is built from TRBV10-1 and TRBJ2-2, with D perhaps matching TRBD1 or TRBD2 (5 bases each). The V end lost 8 bases, the J end lost 7 bases, and 14 bases lay between the germline ends. The length of the CDR3 is 13 residues. Per the germline V gene, CDR1 is WNHNN and CDR2 is SYGVQD (reference sequence). The CDR3 DNA sequence: TGCGCCAGCTCCCTCGGTGGGGGCGGGGAGCTGTTTTTT. It is translated as CASSLGGGGELFF.

This chain joins TRBV7-9 and TRBJ2-1; D remains ambiguous. Deletions cut 4 bases from V and 5 bases from J, with 6 bases between. Germline-derived CDR1 and CDR2 are SEHNR and FQNEAQ (reference sequence). The CDR3 runs 12 residues. CDR3: CASSYGDNEQFF. CDR3 DNA: TGTGCCAGCAGCTACGGCGACAATGAGCAGTTCTTC.

This chain links TRBV25-1 with TRBJ1-5; D is undetermined. The CDR3 is made up of 16 amino acids. Trimming shortened V by 6 bases and J by 1 base, and 16 bases separated the two germline ends. Germline loops: CDR1 MGHDK, CDR2 SYGVNS. The CDR3 DNA reads as TGTGCCAGCAGCCACTTGCATGGGCGGAGCAATCAGCCCCAGCATTTT. This gives the protein CASSHLHGRSNQPQHF.

This clone was counted a few times. The V call is TRBV2, the J call TRBJ1-6; D may be TRBD1 (6 bases). Between the trimmed V and J ends, which lost 7 bases and 13 bases, there was a span of 14 bases. The CDR3 runs 12 residues. Germline lookup yields CDR1 SNHLY and CDR2 FYNNEI. CDR3 region: CASKGGGGPLHF. In DNA, the CDR3 is TGTGCCAGCAAAGGAGGGGGAGGGCCCCTCCACTTT.

The chain couples TRBV7-8 to TRBJ2-7; D tentatively reads TRBD1 or TRBD2 (5 bases each). Trimming cost V 5 bases and J 2 bases, with 16 bases left between them. CDR1 and CDR2 (germline): SGHVS, FQNEAQ. The CDR3 runs to 15 residues. The CDR3 nucleotides are TGTGCCAGCAGCCTCGTGGGGACGGGTACCTACGAGCAGTACTTC. Translation gives CASSLVGTGTYEQYF.

The CDR3 loop reads CASSILLSGVVHEQYF. DNA for the CDR3: TGTGCCAGTAGTATCCTTTTGTCGGGGGTTGTCCACGAGCAGTACTTC. The gene calls are TRBV19 and TRBJ2-7, with TRBD2 as a possible D gene (6 bases). The V end lost 3 bases, the J end lost 5 bases, and 20 bases lay between the germline ends. CDR1 is LNHDA, CDR2 SQIVND, per germline (reference sequence). The CDR3 length is 16 residues.

To note about this clone: A far larger clone is only one base removed, so a read error is likely. V is TRBV2 and J is TRBJ2-6, with unresolved D. The germline CDR1 and CDR2 sequences are SNHLY and FYNNEI. CDR3 length: 14 residues. V lost 3 bases, J lost 0 bases, and 3 bases lay in between. The CDR3 loop reads CASSDRSGANVLTF. DNA of the CDR3: TGTGCCAGCAGTGACCGCTCTGGGGCCAACGTCCTGACTTTC.

This chain uses TRBV27 with TRBJ2-1; TRBD1 or TRBD2 may be the D gene (6 bases each). CDR1 and CDR2 from the germline V gene are MNHEY and SMNVEV (reference sequence). This CDR3 has 14 residues. The V end lost 10 bases, the J end lost 6 bases, and 19 bases lay between the germline ends. The DNA of the CDR3 is TGTGCCATCCACTCGACCAGGGGAGGCAATGAGCAGTTCTTC. Translation: CAIHSTRGGNEQFF.

The rearrangement joins TRBV6-6 to TRBJ2-6; D remains unclear. The CDR3 length is 14 residues. The ends were cut back, 6 bases at V and 0 bases at J, with 6 bases in the middle. Germline lookup yields CDR1 MNHNY and CDR2 SVGAGI (reference sequence). CDR3 sequence (DNA): TGTGCCAGCAGAGGGTTCTCTGGGGCCAACGTCCTGACTTTC. It yields the protein CASRGFSGANVLTF.

This clone was seen a single time. The chain recombines TRBV6-5 with TRBJ1-1; D uncertain. V lost 2 bases and J 1 base, leaving 8 bases between the germline ends. CDR3 length equals 14 residues. Germline V CDR1 and CDR2: MNHEY, SVGAGI. CDR3 protein: CASSYKGRNTEAFF. The CDR3, as DNA: TGTGCCAGCAGTTACAAGGGAAGGAACACTGAAGCTTTCTTT.

The chain combines TRBV10-3 with TRBJ2-5; a possible D gene is TRBD1 (5 bases). CDR1 is ENHRY and CDR2 is SYGVKD in the germline V gene. V was pared by 6 bases and J by 4 bases, with 15 bases between. This CDR3 has 14 amino acids. CDR3 sequence: CAISGDQGRETQYF. DNA for the CDR3: TGTGCCATCAGCGGCGACCAGGGCCGAGAGACCCAGTACTTC.

The chain employs TRBV5-6 and TRBJ2-3; no firm D call. V was pared by 0 bases and J by 2 bases, with 7 bases between. Germline loops: CDR1 SGHDT, CDR2 YYEEEE. The CDR3 loop spans 14 amino acids. Here the CDR3 reads CASSLVPSTDTQYF. The CDR3 nucleotides read TGTGCCAGCAGCTTGGTTCCCTCCACAGATACGCAGTATTTT.

The table lists this clone with a count of one. The chain employs TRBV5-1 and TRBJ1-5; D is ambiguous. Germline V gene data show CDR1 as SGHRS and CDR2 as YFSETQ. The V and J ends lost 1 base and 0 bases respectively, with 8 bases between them. This CDR3 region has 15 residues. The CDR3 nucleotides are TGCGCCAGCAGCTTGCGGCCGGGTAGCAATCAGCCCCAGCATTTT. This sequence encodes CASSLRPGSNQPQHF.

The chain employs TRBV19 and TRBJ1-2; 8 bases are a match to TRBD1. With V trimmed by 6 bases and J by 0 bases, 3 bases remained unmatched. Germline CDR1 reads LNHDA; CDR2 reads SQIVND (reference sequence). There are 14 residues in the CDR3. The CDR3 nucleotides read TGTGCCAGTAGAAGGACAGGGTCTAACTATGGCTACACCTTC. Protein product: CASRRTGSNYGYTF. The full variable domain, its missing parts supplied by reference TRBV19 and TRBJ1-2, is DGGITQSPKYLFRKEGQNVTLSCEQNLNHDAMYWYRQDPGQGLRLIYYSQIVNDFQKGDIAEGYSVSREKKESFPLTVTSAQKNPTAFYLCASRRTGSNYGYTFGSGTRLTVV.

The chain is built from TRBV7-9 and TRBJ1-5, with 9 bases fitting TRBD1. CDR1 is SEHNR and CDR2 is FQNEAQ in the germline V gene (reference sequence). This CDR3 spans 16 amino acids. Germline trimming cut 5 bases from V and 9 bases from J; bases unmatched to any gene: 14. The CDR3 region is CASSLDSGQGAGPQHF. The CDR3 DNA reads TGTGCCAGCAGCCTGGATTCGGGACAGGGCGCGGGGCCCCAGCATTTT.

This clone was detected once. The V gene is TRBV19, the J gene TRBJ1-6; TRBD1 might be the D (5 bases). CDR3 length equals 15 residues. Germline CDR1 reads LNHDA; CDR2 reads SQIVND (reference sequence). The V and J ends lost 3 bases and 10 bases respectively, with 16 bases between them. The CDR3, as DNA: TGTGCCAGTAGTATCGGATCGGGACGGATGTCACCCCTCCACTTT. Its translation: CASSIGSGRMSPLHF.

The chain has TRBV18 and TRBJ1-4, with unresolved D. Germline V gives CDR1 KGHSH, CDR2 LQKENI. Trimming removed 4 bases from V and 8 bases from J, with 11 bases in between. This CDR3 region has 13 residues. CDR3 DNA: TGTGCCAGCTCACGCGGGAGAGGGGAAAAACTGTTTTTT. Its translation: CASSRGRGEKLFF.

J is TRBJ1-4 and V is TRBV30; 7 positions match TRBD1. The CDR3 extends over 13 amino acids. V shed 4 bases and J 5 bases; nucleotides not matched to a gene: 4. Germline assignment: CDR1 GTSNPN and CDR2 SVGIG (reference sequence). The CDR3 sequence is CAWMAGGNEKLFF. The DNA for the CDR3 is TGTGCCTGGATGGCAGGGGGAAATGAAAAACTGTTTTTT.

V usage is TRBV27 and J usage is TRBJ1-5, with D maybe TRBD1 (6 bases). V was pared by 5 bases and J by 6 bases, with 14 bases between. The CDR3 totals 14 residues. The germline V gene encodes CDR1 MNHEY and CDR2 SMNVEV (reference sequence). The CDR3 DNA is TGTGCCAGCAGTGACAACAGGGCTCGTCAGCCCCAGCATTTT. Translated: CASSDNRARQPQHF.

J is TRBJ2-2 and V is TRBV5-1; D perhaps matches TRBD2 (6 bases). The CDR3 consists of 15 residues. The germline V gene encodes CDR1 SGHRS and CDR2 YFSETQ. Trimming stripped 0 bases from V and 5 bases from J, with 11 bases between. CDR3 coding DNA: TGCGCCAGCAGCTTGGCCGGAGGGTGGACCGGGGAGCTGTTTTTT. Translating gives CASSLAGGWTGELFF.

The chain is built from TRBV9 and TRBJ1-2, with TRBD1 as a possible D gene (5 bases). Germline loops: CDR1 SGDLS, CDR2 YYNGEE. V lost 0 bases and J 8 bases, leaving 14 bases between the germline ends. The CDR3 sequence is 14 residues long. CDR3: CASSVDLGQSGYTF. The CDR3 nucleotides read TGTGCCAGCAGCGTAGATCTCGGACAAAGCGGCTACACCTTC.

This chain's CDR3 is CASSYEGEQYF. DNA of the CDR3: TGTGCCAGCAGTTACGAGGGCGAGCAGTACTTC. The chain links TRBV6-5 to TRBJ2-7; weak D call: TRBD2 (5 bases). The V end lost 2 bases, the J end lost 6 bases, and 5 bases lay between the germline ends. CDR3 length: 11 residues. The germline CDR1 and CDR2 sequences are MNHEY and SVGAGI.